Below, 28 T cell receptor beta chains from the same sample are listed, as sequenced in a study of T-cell reconstitution after alpha-beta-depleted transplantation in children. Unique molecular identifiers featured in how the TCRbeta library was prepared. TCRdb used MiXCR to reprocess the PCR reads, holding one entry per CDR3 protein. Of about 470,000 distinct CDR3 sequences in the sample, around 46% were seen once. The specimen comprised PBMCs, sampled before TCRalphabeta/CD19-depleted stem cell transplant. The receptors stem from a girl aged 2-10 years with aplastic anemia, due to receive a stem cell transplant.

The chain joins TRBV5-5 to TRBJ2-3, with 9 nucleotides matching TRBD1. With 4 bases clipped from V and 0 bases from J, the junction kept 6 bases outside the gene matches. Per the germline V gene, CDR1 is SGHKS and CDR2 is YYEKEE (reference sequence). The CDR3 runs to 16 residues. CDR3 nucleotides: TGTGCCAGCAGCATGTCCGGGACAGGGAGCACAGATACGCAGTATTTT. It encodes CASSMSGTGSTDTQYF.

Only a few counts were recorded for this clonotype. V is TRBV20-1 and J is TRBJ2-6, with D possibly matching TRBD1 (5 bases). The ends were cut back, 6 bases at V and 1 base at J, with 10 bases in the middle. Germline V gene lookup returns CDR1 DFQATT and CDR2 SNEGSKA (reference sequence). The CDR3 contains 14 residues. The CDR3 DNA follows: TGCAGTGCCCCACAGGTGTCTGGGGCCAACGTCCTGACTTTC. Translation gives CSAPQVSGANVLTF.

The V call is TRBV20-1, the J call TRBJ2-3, with D unclear. CDR3 length: 11 amino acids. With 5 bases removed from V and 5 bases from J, the gap between germline ends came to 8 bases. Looked up from germline, CDR1 is DFQATT and CDR2 is SNEGSKA (reference sequence). DNA for the CDR3: TGCAGTGCTCCCCGACTAGATACGCAGTATTTT. Its translation: CSAPRLDTQYF.

This clonotype was detected a few times. V is TRBV6-5 and J is TRBJ2-7; D is ambiguous. Germline CDR1 and CDR2: MNHEY and SVGAGI. V shed 2 bases and J shed 2 bases, with 25 bases lying between them. The length of the CDR3 is 19 residues. The CDR3 bases are TGTGCCAGCAGTTACCTTAAGACCGGACCAGAGCAGGCTCCCTACGAGCAGTACTTC. Amino acid sequence: CASSYLKTGPEQAPYEQYF.

The chain uses TRBV15 and TRBJ2-1, with D tentatively TRBD2 (5 bases). The CDR3 totals 14 residues. V lost 7 bases, J lost 0 bases, and 10 bases lay in between. Germline-derived CDR1 and CDR2 are LNHNV and YYDKDF (reference sequence). The CDR3 region has the DNA TGTGCCACCACCGGTGGGAGCTCCTACAATGAGCAGTTCTTC. It is translated as CATTGGSSYNEQFF.

This clonotype was recorded only once. This chain connects TRBV20-1 to TRBJ1-5; D not certain. Germline V CDR1 and CDR2: DFQATT, SNEGSKA (reference sequence). The CDR3 spans 15 residues. Between the trimmed V and J ends, which lost 2 bases and 0 bases, there was a span of 11 bases. Written as DNA, the CDR3 is TGCAGTGCTAGACTGGGCAGCGATAGCAATCAGCCCCAGCATTTT. Its protein product is CSARLGSDSNQPQHF.

The count of this clonotype is one. The chain recombines TRBV2 with TRBJ2-3; 14 bases map to TRBD2. CDR1 SNHLY and CDR2 FYNNEI come from the germline V gene. The CDR3 loop spans 16 amino acids. The V and J ends lost 6 bases and 8 bases, in that order; junction bases with no gene match: 10. The CDR3 spells CASSPGTSGGRVTQYF. As DNA, the CDR3 is TGTGCCAGCAGCCCCGGGACTAGCGGGGGCCGGGTTACGCAGTATTTT.

This clonotype came up many times. The chain has TRBV12-3 or TRBV12-4 and TRBJ2-1, with 14 bases matching TRBD2. Losses at the gene ends were 7 bases for V and 9 bases for J; bases not matched to a gene: 14. The CDR3 loop spans 17 amino acids. CDR3 in DNA: TGTGCCAGCACCGAGGGTGGCCCGGGACTAGCGGGAGTTGAGCAGTTCTTC. Its protein product is CASTEGGPGLAGVEQFF.

The rearrangement joins TRBV5-1 to TRBJ2-7; D remains unclear. The ends were cut back, 4 bases at V and 5 bases at J, with 16 bases in the middle. The CDR3 has 14 amino acids. Germline V gene data show CDR1 as SGHRS and CDR2 as YFSETQ. DNA for the CDR3: TGCGCCAGCAGCCCCAGGAGCAGAGGCAACGAGCAGTACTTC. It yields the protein CASSPRSRGNEQYF.

A few counts support this clonotype. The chain links TRBV15 to TRBJ2-7; TRBD1 might be the D (6 bases). The V end lost 3 bases, the J end lost 3 bases, and 15 bases lay between the germline ends. The CDR3 has 15 residues. Germline V gene lookup returns CDR1 LNHNV and CDR2 YYDKDF (reference sequence). The CDR3 DNA is TGTGCCACCAGCAGGGAACAGGGTCCCTACTACGAGCAGTACTTC. Protein: CATSREQGPYYEQYF.

This clonotype showed up many times. The chain employs TRBV7-9 and TRBJ2-7, with D possibly matching TRBD1 (6 bases). In germline, CDR1 is SEHNR, CDR2 FQNEAQ (reference sequence). CDR3 length: 15 residues. Deletions cut 4 bases from V and 2 bases from J, with 15 bases between. CDR3 DNA sequence: TGTGCCAGCAGCTCGACAGGACGAGGCCCCTACGAGCAGTACTTC. Translation: CASSSTGRGPYEQYF.

At least ten counts were recorded for this clonotype. The gene calls are TRBV9 and TRBJ2-7; D gene unclear. The germline V and J ends were trimmed by 7 bases and 6 bases, with 14 bases remaining between them. CDR3 size: 12 residues. Germline V CDR1 and CDR2: SGDLS, YYNGEE. The DNA of the CDR3 is TGTGCCAGCCTTGGTCGAGACGGCGAGCAGTACTTC. As protein: CASLGRDGEQYF.

The genes are TRBV12-3 or TRBV12-4 and TRBJ2-7; the D is unclear. Trimming shortened V by 1 base and J by 7 bases, and 14 bases separated the two germline ends. This CDR3 is built from 14 residues. The CDR3 sequence is CASSLGPSYKEQYF. CDR3 coding DNA: TGTGCCAGCAGTTTAGGGCCCTCCTACAAGGAGCAGTACTTC.

V and J are TRBV9 and TRBJ2-5; D is unresolved. The V gene's germline CDR1 is SGDLS and CDR2 YYNGEE. V lost 0 bases and J lost 2, with 5 bases in between. This CDR3 has 13 amino acids. CDR3 coding DNA: TGTGCCAGCAGCGTAGCGTCTCAAGAGACCCAGTACTTC. It encodes CASSVASQETQYF.

This clonotype was picked up many times. The chain couples TRBV12-3 or TRBV12-4 to TRBJ2-7; D not certain. The germline V and J ends were trimmed by 0 bases and 0 bases, with 9 bases remaining between them. The CDR3 loop spans 15 amino acids. The DNA of the CDR3 is TGTGCCAGCAGTTTAGCCACCGACCCCTCCTACGAGCAGTACTTC. Protein: CASSLATDPSYEQYF.

Comments on this clonotype: A much larger clone lies one base from this, so it may be a read error. The V call is TRBV5-1, the J call TRBJ2-3; no definite D call. The CDR3 extends over 14 amino acids. Per germline, CDR1 SGHRS and CDR2 YFSETQ. V gave up 2 bases and J gave up 1 base, with 8 bases separating them. The CDR3 DNA sequence: TGCGCCAGCAGCTTCTTGACCCGCACAGATACGCAGTATTTT. Translated, it gives CASSFLTRTDTQYF.

This clonotype has more than one count but fewer than ten. The gene calls are TRBV10-2 and TRBJ2-1, with D possibly being TRBD2 (5 bases). This CDR3 is 14 amino acids long. CDR1 and CDR2 from the germline V gene are WSHSY and SAAADI. Trimming took 8 bases from V and 4 from J, leaving 15 bases between them. DNA for the CDR3: TGCGCCAGCGGTTTTGCGGGCTCTTACAATGAGCAGTTCTTC. This translates into CASGFAGSYNEQFF.

The V and J genes are TRBV29-1 and TRBJ1-1; no clear D. Looked up from germline, CDR1 is SQVTM and CDR2 is ANQGSEA. Trimming shortened V by 3 bases and J by 12 bases, and 5 bases separated the two germline ends. This CDR3 is built from 8 residues. The DNA for the CDR3 is TGCAGCGTTGATGGCCCTTTCTTT. It codes for CSVDGPFF.

The V and J genes are TRBV2 and TRBJ2-1, with TRBD2 matching 11 bases. This CDR3 spans 18 amino acids. Trimming took 5 bases from V and 7 from J; bases not matched to a gene: 16. CDR1 is SNHLY, CDR2 FYNNEI, per germline. The CDR3 protein is CASSTYPGLAGGGNEQFF. The CDR3 DNA reads as TGTGCCAGCAGTACATACCCGGGGCTAGCGGGAGGTGGGAATGAGCAGTTCTTC.

This clonotype showed up just once. This rearrangement joins TRBV20-1 to TRBJ2-3; D uncertain. This CDR3 has 16 amino acids. V was clipped by 5 bases and J by 3 bases, with 21 bases between them. The germline V gene encodes CDR1 DFQATT and CDR2 SNEGSKA (reference sequence). This CDR3 is CSAYQNGVLMTDTQYF. The CDR3 nucleotides read TGCAGTGCTTACCAGAATGGGGTGTTGATGACAGATACGCAGTATTTT.

This clonotype was counted only a few times. In DNA form, the CDR3 reads TGTGCCAGCAGTTACTCGATCCCTGAGCAGTTCTTC. It is translated as CASSYSIPEQFF. The rearrangement links TRBV6-6 to TRBJ2-1, with unresolved D. Trimming cost V 0 bases and J 9 bases, with 6 bases left between them. Germline-derived CDR1 and CDR2 are MNHNY and SVGAGI (reference sequence). CDR3 length: 12 residues.

This clonotype was recorded at least ten times. V and J are TRBV29-1 and TRBJ2-5; 9 bases fit TRBD2. This CDR3 contains 15 residues. J lost 3 bases, V lost 6 bases, and 11 bases had no gene match. In germline, CDR1 is SQVTM, CDR2 ANQGSEA. The DNA for the CDR3 is TGCAGCGTCGCTCCCGGACTAGCGCGAGAAGAGACCCAGTACTTC. Translation gives CSVAPGLAREETQYF.

This clonotype was observed many times. The chain employs TRBV20-1 and TRBJ2-7; no clear D gene. V was cut by 2 bases and J by 0 bases, with 11 bases left in between. The CDR3 runs 14 residues. Germline CDR1 and CDR2: DFQATT and SNEGSKA (reference sequence). The CDR3 bases are TGCAGTGCTAGATACGTGGTTCGCTCCTACGAGCAGTACTTC. The encoded protein is CSARYVVRSYEQYF.

This clonotype was observed at least ten times. This sequence joins TRBV15 and TRBJ2-3, with TRBD2 identical over 7 bases. Germline CDR1 LNHNV, CDR2 YYDKDF (reference sequence). Trimming cost V 3 bases and J 2 bases; bases outside gene matches: 5. The CDR3 has 15 amino acids. CDR3 sequence reads: CATSSLAEDTDTQYF. In DNA form, the CDR3 reads TGTGCCACCAGCAGCCTAGCGGAAGACACAGATACGCAGTATTTT.

This clonotype was seen many times. This rearrangement joins TRBV6-1 to TRBJ2-1; no firm D call. Germline lookup yields CDR1 MNHNS and CDR2 SASEGT. This CDR3 has 12 residues. V gave up 2 bases and J gave up 6 bases, with 5 bases separating them. The chain's CDR3 is CASSEPGNEQFF. As DNA, the CDR3 is TGTGCCAGCAGTGAACCCGGCAATGAGCAGTTCTTC.

This clonotype was seen a handful of times. The chain is built from TRBV10-3 and TRBJ2-2; 8 bases align to TRBD2. Per the germline V gene, CDR1 is ENHRY and CDR2 is SYGVKD. The CDR3 has 16 amino acids. V shed 5 bases, J shed 3 bases, and the junction held 8 bases outside the gene matches. CDR3 in amino acids: CAISSRLALYTGELFF. In DNA, the CDR3 is TGTGCCATCAGTAGTAGACTAGCGCTTTACACCGGGGAGCTGTTTTTT.

This chain joins TRBV7-2 and TRBJ2-1; D possibly corresponds to TRBD2 (6 bases). Germline V gene sequence: CDR1 SGHTA, CDR2 FQGNSA. This CDR3 region has 14 residues. Between the trimmed V and J ends, which lost 3 bases and 12 bases, there was a span of 18 bases. CDR3 DNA: TGTGCCAGCAGCTTCTTCGGGAGCCAGGACTCGCAGTTCTTC. Amino acids: CASSFFGSQDSQFF.

The chain is built from TRBV29-1 and TRBJ2-7; 11 bases fit TRBD1. The CDR3 runs 15 residues. Germline CDR1 SQVTM, CDR2 ANQGSEA. Unmatched junction bases numbered 2, after V lost 1 base and J lost 0 bases. The CDR3, as DNA: TGCAGCGTTGAAGTGGGACAGGGGGTCTCCTACGAGCAGTACTTC. It yields the protein CSVEVGQGVSYEQYF.